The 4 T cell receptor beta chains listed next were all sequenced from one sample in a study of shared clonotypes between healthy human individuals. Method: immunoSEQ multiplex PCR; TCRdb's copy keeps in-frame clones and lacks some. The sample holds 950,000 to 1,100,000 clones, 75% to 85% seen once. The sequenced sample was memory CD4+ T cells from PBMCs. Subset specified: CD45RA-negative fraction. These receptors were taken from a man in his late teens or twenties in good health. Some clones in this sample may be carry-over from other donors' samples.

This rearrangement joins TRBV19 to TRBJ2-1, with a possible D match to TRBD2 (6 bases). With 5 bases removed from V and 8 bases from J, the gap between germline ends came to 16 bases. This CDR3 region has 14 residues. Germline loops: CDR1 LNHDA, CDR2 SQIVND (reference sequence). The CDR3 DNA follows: TGTGCCAGTAGTGTGACGTGGGACTCCGATGAGCAGTTCTTC. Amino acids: CASSVTWDSDEQFF.

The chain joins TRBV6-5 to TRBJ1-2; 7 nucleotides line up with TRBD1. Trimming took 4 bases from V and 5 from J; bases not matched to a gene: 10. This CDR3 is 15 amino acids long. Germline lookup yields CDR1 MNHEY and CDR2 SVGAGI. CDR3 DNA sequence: TGTGCCAGCAGTTTGACAGGGTTCGATATTTATGGCTACACCTTC. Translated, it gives CASSLTGFDIYGYTF.

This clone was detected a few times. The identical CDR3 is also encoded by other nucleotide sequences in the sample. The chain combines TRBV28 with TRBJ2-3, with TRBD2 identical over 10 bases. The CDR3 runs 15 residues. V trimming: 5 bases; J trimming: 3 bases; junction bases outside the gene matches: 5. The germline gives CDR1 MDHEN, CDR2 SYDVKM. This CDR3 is CASSPSGRGTDTQYF. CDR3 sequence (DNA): TGTGCCAGCAGTCCTAGCGGGAGAGGTACAGATACGCAGTATTTT.

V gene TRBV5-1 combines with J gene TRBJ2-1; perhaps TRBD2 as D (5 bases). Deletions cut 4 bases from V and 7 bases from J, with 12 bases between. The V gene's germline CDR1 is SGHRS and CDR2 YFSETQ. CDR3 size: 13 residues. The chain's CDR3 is CASSRPSLNEQFF. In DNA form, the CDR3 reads TGCGCCAGCAGCCGCCCTAGCCTAAATGAGCAGTTCTTC. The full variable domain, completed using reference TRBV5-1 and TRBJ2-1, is KAGVTQTPRYLIKTRGQQVTLSCSPISGHRSVSWYQQTPGQGLQFLFEYFSETQRNKGNFPGRFSGRQFSNSRSEMNVSTLELGDSALYLCASSRPSLNEQFFGPGTRLTVL.